This T cell receptor beta chain was captured by sequencing in a study of blood T cell repertoires in COVID-19. The assay was immunoSEQ multiplex PCR, and TCRdb's table has in-frame clones only and misses some. The table includes 95,000 to 150,000 clones, roughly 84% detected once. The CDR3 consists of 13 residues. Trimming removed 9 bases from V and 6 bases from J; junction bases left unmatched: 8. CDR1 LNHDA and CDR2 SQIVND come from the germline V gene (reference sequence). Sequencing was done on a sample of PBMCs or T cells enriched from blood (not recorded which). The gene calls are TRBV19 and TRBJ1-5, with TRBD1 identical over 7 bases. The clonotype was recovered from a woman aged 30 to 39 who had recovered from COVID-19. CDR3 loop: CASQDRFGQPQHF. Here the CDR3 DNA reads TGTGCCAGCCAGGACAGGTTTGGTCAGCCCCAGCATTTT.